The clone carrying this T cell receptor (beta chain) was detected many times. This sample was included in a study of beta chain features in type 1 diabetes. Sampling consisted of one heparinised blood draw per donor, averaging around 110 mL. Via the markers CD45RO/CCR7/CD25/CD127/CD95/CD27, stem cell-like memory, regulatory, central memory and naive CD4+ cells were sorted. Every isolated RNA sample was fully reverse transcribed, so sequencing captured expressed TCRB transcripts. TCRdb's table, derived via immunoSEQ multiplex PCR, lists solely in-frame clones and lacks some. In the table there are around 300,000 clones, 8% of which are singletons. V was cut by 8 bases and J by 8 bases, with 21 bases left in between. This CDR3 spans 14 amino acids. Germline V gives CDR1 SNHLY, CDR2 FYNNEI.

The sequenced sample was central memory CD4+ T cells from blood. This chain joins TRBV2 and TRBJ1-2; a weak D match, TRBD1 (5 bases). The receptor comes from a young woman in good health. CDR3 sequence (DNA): TGTGCCAGCTCCCCCTTCGCGACAGCGGGCGGCTACACCTTC. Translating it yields CASSPFATAGGYTF.